This passage covers 26 T cell receptor beta chains from one sample sequenced in a study of vaccination and CD4 T cells after COVID-19. The antigens for these receptors are not known. The treatment was: approximately nine-day PBMC culture with coronavirus spike peptide pools or control peptides (ViraFEST assay). The Oncomine TCR Beta short-read assay was applied to DNA of cultured CD4+ T cells. TCRdb re-called the PCR reads through MiXCR, storing one row per CDR3 protein. The sample has around 20,000 distinct CDR3 sequences; around a third are singletons. Sample: cultured CD4+ T cells from blood. These receptors were taken from a human donor with COVID-19.

The gene calls are TRBV30 and TRBJ2-1, with D perhaps matching TRBD1 (5 bases). CDR1 and CDR2 (germline): GTSNPN, SVGIG (reference sequence). Trimming took 2 bases from V and 11 from J, leaving 13 bases between them. The CDR3 consists of 12 residues. CDR3 in DNA: TGTGCCTGGAGTCCCACAGGTAAACAGCAGTTCTTC. Translation: CAWSPTGKQQFF.

J is TRBJ2-5 and V is TRBV5-4; a possible D gene is TRBD1 (5 bases). Between the trimmed V and J ends, which lost 4 bases and 5 bases, there was a span of 12 bases. The CDR3 sequence is 13 residues long. The germline CDR1 and CDR2 sequences are SGHNT and YYREEE (reference sequence). In nucleotides, the CDR3 is TGTGCCAGCAGCGCCAGACCAGGGGAGACCCAGTACTTC. It translates to CASSARPGETQYF.

This clonotype has more than one count but fewer than ten. J is TRBJ1-2 and V is TRBV19; D is unresolved. The CDR3 has 14 amino acids. V was pared by 5 bases and J by 2 bases, with 12 bases between. The germline V gene encodes CDR1 LNHDA and CDR2 SQIVND (reference sequence). The CDR3: CASSSLTENYGYTF. CDR3 nucleotides: TGTGCCAGTAGTTCCCTGACCGAAAACTATGGCTACACCTTC.

This clonotype appeared a few times. This chain links TRBV5-4 with TRBJ2-5; 12 positions match TRBD2. The V gene end was trimmed by 4 bases and the J gene end by 1 base; junction bases not matched to a gene: 5. Germline assignment: CDR1 SGHNT and CDR2 YYREEE (reference sequence). The CDR3 sequence is 16 residues long. The CDR3 nucleotides read TGTGCCAGCAGCGGTGGGGGACTAGCGGGCCAAGAGACCCAGTACTTC. This sequence encodes CASSGGGLAGQETQYF.

In this sample, this clonotype turned up a few times. This chain connects TRBV4-3 to TRBJ2-1; no clear D. V was shortened by 0 bases and J by 10 bases, with 7 bases between the two germline ends. Germline CDR1 is LGHNA and CDR2 is YSLEER. CDR3 size: 12 residues. Here the CDR3 reads CASSQEFGEQFF. Here the CDR3 DNA reads TGCGCCAGCAGCCAAGAGTTCGGGGAGCAGTTCTTC.

In its sample, this clonotype was seen a few times. The rearrangement joins TRBV6-1 to TRBJ1-5; D perhaps matches TRBD1 (5 bases). The CDR3 totals 14 residues. Between the trimmed V and J ends, which lost 3 bases and 4 bases, there was a span of 10 bases. Per germline, CDR1 MNHNS and CDR2 SASEGT. The CDR3 protein is CASSDREANQPQHF. CDR3 DNA sequence: TGTGCCAGCAGTGACAGGGAGGCAAATCAGCCCCAGCATTTT.

Here the CDR3 DNA reads TGTGCCAGCAGAAAGACAGGTTGGGGCTACACCTTC. It codes for CASRKTGWGYTF. This chain uses TRBV21-1 with TRBJ1-2; the table names TRBD1, a call not compared with the DNA. TRBV21-1 is noted as a pseudogene. The CDR3 sequence is 12 residues long.

As concerns this clonotype: A much more abundant neighbour one base away suggests this may be a read error. This chain links TRBV20-1 with TRBJ1-5; 10 nucleotides line up with TRBD1. The CDR3 has 18 amino acids. Germline trimming cut 6 bases from V and 9 bases from J; bases unmatched to any gene: 23. The germline CDR1 and CDR2 sequences are DFQATT and SNEGSKA (reference sequence). The CDR3: CSAFEMTGGLTGGRPQHF. The DNA for the CDR3 is TGCAGTGCCTTTGAAATGACAGGGGGCCTCACAGGGGGAAGGCCCCAGCATTTT.

This chain uses TRBV7-6 with TRBJ2-2; TRBD2 is a possible D gene (6 bases). The CDR3 contains 14 residues. The germline V gene has CDR1 SGHVS and CDR2 FNYEAQ. V was pared by 2 bases and J by 6 bases, with 10 bases between. The CDR3 spells CASSLMGEAGELFF. The CDR3 DNA reads as TGTGCCAGCAGCTTAATGGGGGAGGCCGGGGAGCTGTTTTTT.

This clonotype was seen a handful of times. The gene calls are TRBV18 and TRBJ2-1; tentative D call: TRBD1 (6 bases). From germline, CDR1 is KGHSH and CDR2 LQKENI. CDR3 length equals 14 residues. V lost 1 base and J 3 bases, leaving 7 bases between the germline ends. The CDR3 spells CASSPLDSYNEQFF. The CDR3 nucleotides are TGTGCCAGCTCACCACTGGACAGCTACAATGAGCAGTTCTTC.

This clonotype was found a few times. This chain joins TRBV7-2 and TRBJ2-1; the match to TRBD1 covers 8 bases. The CDR3 is 15 amino acids. V gave up 1 base and J gave up 2 bases; unmatched junction bases: 1. Germline V lookup: CDR1 SGHTA, CDR2 FQGNSA. CDR3 loop: CASSLGTGPYNEQFF. The CDR3 nucleotides are TGTGCCAGCAGCTTAGGGACAGGGCCCTACAATGAGCAGTTCTTC.

The V and J genes are TRBV20-1 and TRBJ1-2; no clear D. CDR1 is DFQATT and CDR2 is SNEGSKA in the germline V gene (reference sequence). The ends were cut back, 6 bases at V and 6 bases at J, with 17 bases in the middle. The CDR3 totals 13 residues. CDR3 in DNA: TGCAGTGCCGACCACGTCGGCTGGGATGGCTACACCTTC. Amino acids: CSADHVGWDGYTF.

The chain joins TRBV12-3 or TRBV12-4 to TRBJ1-2; no definite D call. The length of the CDR3 is 11 residues. Trimming stripped 3 bases from V and 8 bases from J, with 7 bases between. CDR3 residues: CASSFRLGYTF. CDR3 nucleotides: TGTGCCAGCAGTTTTCGTCTGGGCTACACCTTC.

The chain carries TRBV20-1 and TRBJ2-3, with D perhaps matching TRBD1 (6 bases). V was trimmed by 6 bases and J by 4 bases, leaving 14 bases between them. This CDR3 has 13 residues. CDR1 and CDR2 from the germline V gene are DFQATT and SNEGSKA (reference sequence). The CDR3 DNA is TGCAGTGCGGAACAGGGTTTCGCAGATACGCAGTATTTT. Translating it yields CSAEQGFADTQYF.

The chain is built from TRBV5-1 and TRBJ1-5; D remains ambiguous. Germline V gene lookup returns CDR1 SGHRS and CDR2 YFSETQ. V shed 4 bases and J shed 3 bases, with 17 bases lying between them. CDR3 length equals 16 residues. The CDR3 sequence is CASSPALESDNQPQHF. CDR3 DNA sequence: TGCGCCAGCAGCCCCGCTTTAGAGTCAGACAATCAGCCCCAGCATTTT.

The V and J genes are TRBV7-2 and TRBJ2-2; tentatively, D is TRBD1 or TRBD2 (6 bases each). The V gene's germline CDR1 is SGHTA and CDR2 FQGNSA. The CDR3 has 16 amino acids. V was trimmed by 7 bases and J by 9 bases, leaving 24 bases between them. CDR3 sequence: CASNQRGSGALRELFF. The CDR3 nucleotides read TGTGCCAGCAACCAAAGGGGGTCGGGGGCTCTTCGGGAGCTGTTTTTT.

This clonotype was seen only a few times. CDR3 in DNA: TGTGCCAGCAGCACAGGGGGCTCCTATGGCTACACCTTC. The encoded protein is CASSTGGSYGYTF. The V call is TRBV12-3 or TRBV12-4, the J call TRBJ1-2; 9 nucleotides align to TRBD1. CDR3 length: 13 residues. Germline trimming cut 6 bases from V and 4 bases from J; bases unmatched to any gene: 3.

This clonotype showed up just a few times. The rearrangement joins TRBV20-1 to TRBJ2-3, with 10 bases identical to TRBD2. Per germline, CDR1 DFQATT and CDR2 SNEGSKA (reference sequence). This CDR3 contains 14 residues. Trimming took 3 bases from V and 4 from J; bases not matched to a gene: 4. The chain's CDR3 is CSASGTSVPDTQYF. For the CDR3, the DNA is TGCAGTGCTAGCGGGACTAGCGTTCCAGATACGCAGTATTTT.

The chain has TRBV6-5 and TRBJ2-3; the match to TRBD2 covers 11 bases. CDR3 length equals 16 residues. Germline V CDR1 and CDR2: MNHEY, SVGAGI. V shed 4 bases and J 6 bases; nucleotides not matched to a gene: 9. The CDR3 DNA follows: TGTGCCAGCAGTTTTTCTAGCGGGGGGACCGTCGATACGCAGTATTTT. Encoded protein: CASSFSSGGTVDTQYF.

This clonotype was found a few times. The gene calls are TRBV20-1 and TRBJ1-1, with D maybe TRBD1 (5 bases). CDR3 size: 13 residues. Germline CDR1 and CDR2: DFQATT and SNEGSKA (reference sequence). Trimming took 3 bases from V and 3 from J, leaving 11 bases between them. The CDR3 reads CSAREGLYTEAFF. DNA of the CDR3: TGCAGTGCTAGGGAGGGGTTGTACACTGAAGCTTTCTTT.

The gene calls are TRBV7-2 and TRBJ1-1, with D possibly TRBD1 on 6 matching bases. V lost 1 base to trimming and J lost 0 bases, with 9 bases between them. The CDR3 contains 15 residues. Per germline, CDR1 SGHTA and CDR2 FQGNSA. CDR3 amino acids: CASSLGQVMNTEAFF. CDR3 in DNA: TGTGCCAGCAGCTTAGGACAGGTAATGAACACTGAAGCTTTCTTT. Combining the CDR3 with reference TRBV7-2 and TRBJ1-1 gives the whole variable domain GAGVSQSPSNKVTEKGKDVELRCDPISGHTALYWYRQSLGQGLEFLIYFQGNSAPDKSGLPSDRFSAERTGGSVSTLTIQRTQQEDSAVYLCASSLGQVMNTEAFFGQGTRLTVV.

This chain links TRBV2 with TRBJ1-5; weak D call: TRBD1 (5 bases). V was trimmed by 7 bases and J by 0 bases, leaving 16 bases between them. This CDR3 has 16 residues. Germline loops: CDR1 SNHLY, CDR2 FYNNEI. The CDR3 DNA follows: TGTGCCAGCACCAGGGACGGAGGTTATAGCAATCAGCCCCAGCATTTT. This gives the protein CASTRDGGYSNQPQHF.

In this sample, this clonotype turned up a few times. The rearrangement links TRBV10-3 to TRBJ2-3, with 10 bases lining up with TRBD2. Germline V gene data show CDR1 as ENHRY and CDR2 as SYGVKD. CDR3 length equals 14 residues. J lost 5 bases, V lost 10 bases, and 9 bases had no gene match. The CDR3 loop is CASASGGAGDTQYF. CDR3 DNA: TGTGCCAGCGCCAGCGGGGGGGCTGGAGATACGCAGTATTTT.

The chain couples TRBV6-1 to TRBJ2-7; D unclear. The CDR3 totals 9 residues. Germline assignment: CDR1 MNHNS and CDR2 SASEGT. Trimming stripped 6 bases from V and 12 bases from J, with 9 bases between. This chain's CDR3 is CASRPPLYF. CDR3 sequence (DNA): TGTGCCAGCAGACCTCCTCTGTACTTC.

This clonotype was picked up a small number of times. The chain employs TRBV7-9 and TRBJ1-1; no firm D call. In germline, CDR1 is SEHNR, CDR2 FQNEAQ (reference sequence). V was trimmed by 1 base and J by 1 base, leaving 7 bases between them. The CDR3 is 14 amino acids. The CDR3 bases are TGTGCCAGCAGCTTAGGAACAGAGAACACTGAAGCTTTCTTT. Its translation: CASSLGTENTEAFF.

This clonotype was observed a handful of times. In DNA, the CDR3 is TGCAGTGCTAGAGACGGGGGCCCGGGAAAACTGTTTTTT. Protein product: CSARDGGPGKLFF. The chain carries TRBV20-1 and TRBJ1-4; D may be TRBD1 (6 bases). Trimming stripped 0 bases from V and 10 bases from J, with 12 bases between. Germline-derived CDR1 and CDR2 are DFQATT and SNEGSKA (reference sequence). There are 13 residues in the CDR3.